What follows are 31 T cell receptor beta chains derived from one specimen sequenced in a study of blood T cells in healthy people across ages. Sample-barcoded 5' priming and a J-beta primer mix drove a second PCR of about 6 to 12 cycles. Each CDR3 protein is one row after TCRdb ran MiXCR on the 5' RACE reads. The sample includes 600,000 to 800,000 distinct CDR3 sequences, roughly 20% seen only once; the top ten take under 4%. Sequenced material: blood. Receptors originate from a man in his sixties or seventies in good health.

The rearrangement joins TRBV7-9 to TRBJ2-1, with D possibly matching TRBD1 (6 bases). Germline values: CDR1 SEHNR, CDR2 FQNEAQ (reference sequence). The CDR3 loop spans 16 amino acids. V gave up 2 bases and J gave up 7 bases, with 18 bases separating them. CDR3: CASSLLGRGQRNEQFF. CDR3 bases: TGTGCCAGCAGCTTACTCGGTCGCGGACAGAGGAATGAGCAGTTCTTC.

CDR3 DNA: TGCGCCAGCAGCTCCGCCCGGAAAGGGGGCGCGGAGACCCAGTACTTC. Protein product: CASSSARKGGAETQYF. The chain employs TRBV5-1 and TRBJ2-5; 7 nucleotides match TRBD1. The germline gives CDR1 SGHRS, CDR2 YFSETQ. J was trimmed by 5 bases and V by 3 bases; bases with no gene match: 13. There are 16 residues in the CDR3. Full variable domain (outside the CDR3, taken from reference TRBV5-1 and TRBJ2-5): KAGVTQTPRYLIKTRGQQVTLSCSPISGHRSVSWYQQTPGQGLQFLFEYFSETQRNKGNFPGRFSGRQFSNSRSEMNVSTLELGDSALYLCASSSARKGGAETQYFGPGTRLLVL.

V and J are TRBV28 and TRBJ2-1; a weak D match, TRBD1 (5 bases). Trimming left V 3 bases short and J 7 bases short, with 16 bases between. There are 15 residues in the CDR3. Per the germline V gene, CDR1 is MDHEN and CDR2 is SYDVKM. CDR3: CASSFPWGERNEQFF. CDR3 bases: TGTGCCAGCAGTTTCCCATGGGGCGAAAGGAATGAGCAGTTCTTC.

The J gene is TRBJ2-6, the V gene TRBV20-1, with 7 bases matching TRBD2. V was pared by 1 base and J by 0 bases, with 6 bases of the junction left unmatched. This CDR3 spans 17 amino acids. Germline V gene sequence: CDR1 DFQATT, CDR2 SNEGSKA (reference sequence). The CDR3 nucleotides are TGCAGTGCTAGAGTTACTGGCGGGAGCTCTGGGGCCAACGTCCTGACTTTC. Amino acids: CSARVTGGSSGANVLTF.

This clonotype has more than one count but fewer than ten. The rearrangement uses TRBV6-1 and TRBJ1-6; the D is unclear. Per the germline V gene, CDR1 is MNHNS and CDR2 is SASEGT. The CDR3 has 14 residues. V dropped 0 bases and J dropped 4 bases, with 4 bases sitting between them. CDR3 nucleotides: TGTGCCAGCAGTGAAGCAGCATATAATTCACCCCTCCACTTT. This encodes CASSEAAYNSPLHF.

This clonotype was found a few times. The chain's CDR3 is CASSNNYLGGRSDEQYF. In DNA form, the CDR3 reads TGTGCCAGCAGCAACAATTATCTCGGCGGGAGATCGGACGAGCAGTACTTC. This sequence joins TRBV21-1 and TRBJ2-5; no check of the table's D call, TRBD2, against the DNA was made. The DNA end lines up better with TRBJ2-7; the J call may be wrong. TRBV21-1 is an annotated pseudogene. The CDR3 covers 17 residues.

The CDR3: CATHEGTETQYF. The CDR3 DNA sequence: TGTGCCACCCATGAGGGTACAGAGACCCAGTACTTC. This chain uses TRBV28 with TRBJ2-5, with D possibly matching TRBD2 (5 bases). CDR1 MDHEN and CDR2 SYDVKM come from the germline V gene. V was cut by 10 bases and J by 4 bases, with 13 bases left in between. The CDR3 has 12 residues.

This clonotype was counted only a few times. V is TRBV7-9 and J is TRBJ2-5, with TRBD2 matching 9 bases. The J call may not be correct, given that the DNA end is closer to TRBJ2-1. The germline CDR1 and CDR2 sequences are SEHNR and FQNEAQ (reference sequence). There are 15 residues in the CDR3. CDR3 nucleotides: TGTGCCAGCAGCTTAGAGGGCGGGGGGGCGAGTGAGCAGTTCTTC. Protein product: CASSLEGGGASEQFF.

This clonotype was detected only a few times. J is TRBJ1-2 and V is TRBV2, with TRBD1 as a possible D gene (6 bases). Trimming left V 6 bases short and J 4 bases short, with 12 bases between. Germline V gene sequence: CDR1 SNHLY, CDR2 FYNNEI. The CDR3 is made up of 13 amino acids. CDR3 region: CASRTQGSYGYTF. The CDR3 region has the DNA TGTGCCAGCAGGACGCAGGGGAGCTATGGCTACACCTTC.

The CDR3 loop reads CASSEFWESTEAFF. CDR3 DNA sequence: TGTGCCAGCAGTGAATTTTGGGAGAGCACTGAAGCTTTCTTT. J is TRBJ1-1 and V is TRBV6-1; D is unresolved. From germline, CDR1 is MNHNS and CDR2 SASEGT. The CDR3 runs 14 residues. V dropped 2 bases and J dropped 4 bases, with 11 bases sitting between them.

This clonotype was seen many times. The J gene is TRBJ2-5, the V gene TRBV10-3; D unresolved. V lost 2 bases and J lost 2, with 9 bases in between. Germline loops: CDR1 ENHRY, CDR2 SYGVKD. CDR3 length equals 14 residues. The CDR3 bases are TGTGCCATCAGTGAGGGTTTGGGGCAAGAGACCCAGTACTTC. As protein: CAISEGLGQETQYF.

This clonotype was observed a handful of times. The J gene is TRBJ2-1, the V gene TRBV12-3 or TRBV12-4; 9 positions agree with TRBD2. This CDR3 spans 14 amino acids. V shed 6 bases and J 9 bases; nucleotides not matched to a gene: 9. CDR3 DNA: TGTGCCAGCAGCTGGCTAGGTAGCGGGAGTGAGCAGTTCTTC. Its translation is CASSWLGSGSEQFF.

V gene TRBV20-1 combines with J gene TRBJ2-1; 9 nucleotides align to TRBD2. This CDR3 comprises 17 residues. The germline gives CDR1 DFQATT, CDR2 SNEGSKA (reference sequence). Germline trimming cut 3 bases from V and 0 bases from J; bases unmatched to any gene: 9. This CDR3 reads CSARLVLSGSSYNEQFF. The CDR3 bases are TGCAGTGCTAGGTTGGTCCTTAGCGGGAGCTCCTACAATGAGCAGTTCTTC.

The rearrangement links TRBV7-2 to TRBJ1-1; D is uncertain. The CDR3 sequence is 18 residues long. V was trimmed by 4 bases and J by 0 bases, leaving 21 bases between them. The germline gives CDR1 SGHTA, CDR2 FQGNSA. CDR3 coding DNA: TGTGCCAGCAGCTCAGTGTCCTCATGGACGCCTATGAACACTGAAGCTTTCTTT. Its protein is CASSSVSSWTPMNTEAFF.

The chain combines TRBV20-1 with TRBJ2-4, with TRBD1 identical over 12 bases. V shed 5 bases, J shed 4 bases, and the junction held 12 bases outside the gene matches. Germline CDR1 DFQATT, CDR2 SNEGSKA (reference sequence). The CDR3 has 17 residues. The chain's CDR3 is CSAVPWSGQGAKNIQYF. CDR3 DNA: TGCAGTGCTGTACCATGGTCGGGACAGGGGGCTAAAAACATTCAGTACTTC.

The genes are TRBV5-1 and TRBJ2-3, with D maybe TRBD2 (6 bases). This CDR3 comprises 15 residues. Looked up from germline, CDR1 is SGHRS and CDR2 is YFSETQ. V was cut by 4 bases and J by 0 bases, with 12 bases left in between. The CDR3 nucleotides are TGCGCCAGCAGCATTAGCGGAGCTAGCACAGATACGCAGTATTTT. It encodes CASSISGASTDTQYF.

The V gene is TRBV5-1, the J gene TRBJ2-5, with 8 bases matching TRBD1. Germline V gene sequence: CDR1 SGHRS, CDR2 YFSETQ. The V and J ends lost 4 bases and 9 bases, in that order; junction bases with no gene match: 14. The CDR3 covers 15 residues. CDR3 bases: TGCGCCAGCAGCCCGGACGGGACAGGAGATGAGGCCCAGTACTTC. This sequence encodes CASSPDGTGDEAQYF. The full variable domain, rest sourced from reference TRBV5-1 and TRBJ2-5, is KAGVTQTPRYLIKTRGQQVTLSCSPISGHRSVSWYQQTPGQGLQFLFEYFSETQRNKGNFPGRFSGRQFSNSRSEMNVSTLELGDSALYLCASSPDGTGDEAQYFGPGTRLLVL.

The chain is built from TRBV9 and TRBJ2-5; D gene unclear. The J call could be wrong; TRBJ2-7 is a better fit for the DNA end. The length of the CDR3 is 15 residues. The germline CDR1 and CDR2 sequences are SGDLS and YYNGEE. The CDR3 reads CASSPLQGGSYEQYF. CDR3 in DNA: TGTGCCAGCAGCCCCCTACAAGGTGGCTCCTACGAGCAGTACTTC.

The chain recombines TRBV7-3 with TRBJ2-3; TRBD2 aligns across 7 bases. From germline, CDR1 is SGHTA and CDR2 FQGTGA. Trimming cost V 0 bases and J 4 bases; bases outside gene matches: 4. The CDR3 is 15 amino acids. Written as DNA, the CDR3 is TGTGCCAGCAGCTTAACGGGGCTAGCGGCAGATACGCAGTATTTT. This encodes CASSLTGLAADTQYF.

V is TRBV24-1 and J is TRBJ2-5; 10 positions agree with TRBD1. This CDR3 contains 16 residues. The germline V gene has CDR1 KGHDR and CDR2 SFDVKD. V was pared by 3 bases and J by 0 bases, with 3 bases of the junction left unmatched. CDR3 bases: TGTGCCACCAGTGATGCGGACAGGGGGTACCAAGAGACCCAGTACTTC. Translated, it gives CATSDADRGYQETQYF.

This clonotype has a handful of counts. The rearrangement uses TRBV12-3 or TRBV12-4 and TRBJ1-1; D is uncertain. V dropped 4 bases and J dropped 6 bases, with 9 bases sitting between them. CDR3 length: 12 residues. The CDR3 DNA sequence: TGTGCCAGCAGTTATTCTGGGGCTGAAGCTTTCTTT. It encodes CASSYSGAEAFF.

CDR3 in DNA: TGTGCCAGCAGACCCCGGGACAGGAACTATGGCTACACCTTC. It encodes CASRPRDRNYGYTF. This chain joins TRBV6-5 and TRBJ1-2, with 8 bases identical to TRBD1. The germline gives CDR1 MNHEY, CDR2 SVGAGI. The CDR3 length is 14 residues. Germline trimming cut 6 bases from V and 2 bases from J; bases unmatched to any gene: 5.

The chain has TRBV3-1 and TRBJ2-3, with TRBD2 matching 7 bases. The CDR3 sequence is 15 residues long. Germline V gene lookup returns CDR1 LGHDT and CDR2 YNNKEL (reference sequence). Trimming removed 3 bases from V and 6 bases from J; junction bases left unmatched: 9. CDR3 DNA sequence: TGTGCCAGCAGCCACCCAACGCGGGAGAAGGATACGCAGTATTTT. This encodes CASSHPTREKDTQYF.

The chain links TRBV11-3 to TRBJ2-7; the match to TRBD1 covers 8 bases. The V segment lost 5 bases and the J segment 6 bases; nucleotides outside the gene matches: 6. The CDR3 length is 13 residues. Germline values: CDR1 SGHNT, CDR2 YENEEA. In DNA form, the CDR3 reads TGTGCCAGCAGCCGAGACAGGGGACGCGAGCAGTACTTC. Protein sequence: CASSRDRGREQYF.

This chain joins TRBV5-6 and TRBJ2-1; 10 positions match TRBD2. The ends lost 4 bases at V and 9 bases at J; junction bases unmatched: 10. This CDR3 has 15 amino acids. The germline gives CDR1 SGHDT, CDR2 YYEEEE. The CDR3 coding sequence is TGTGCCAGCAGCCCGGCAGCGGGAGGGAAATTTGAGCAGTTCTTC. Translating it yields CASSPAAGGKFEQFF.

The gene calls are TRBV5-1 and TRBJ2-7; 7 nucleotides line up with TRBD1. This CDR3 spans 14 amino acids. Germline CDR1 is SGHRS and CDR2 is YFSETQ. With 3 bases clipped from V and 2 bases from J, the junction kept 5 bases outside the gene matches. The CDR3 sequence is CASSWTGDTYEQYF. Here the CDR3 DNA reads TGCGCCAGCAGCTGGACAGGCGATACCTACGAGCAGTACTTC.

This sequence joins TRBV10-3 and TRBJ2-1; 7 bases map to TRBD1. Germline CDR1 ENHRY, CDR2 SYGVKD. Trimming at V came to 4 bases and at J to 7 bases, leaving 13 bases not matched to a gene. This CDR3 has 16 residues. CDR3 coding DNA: TGTGCCATCAGTGCGGATAACAGGGGTTCGCCGAATGAGCAGTTCTTC. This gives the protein CAISADNRGSPNEQFF.

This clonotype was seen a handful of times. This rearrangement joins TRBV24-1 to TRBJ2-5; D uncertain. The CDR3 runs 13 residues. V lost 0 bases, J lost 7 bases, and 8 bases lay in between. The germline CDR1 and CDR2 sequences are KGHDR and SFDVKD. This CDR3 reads CATSDLPPGTQYF. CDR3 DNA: TGTGCCACCAGTGATTTGCCTCCAGGGACCCAGTACTTC.

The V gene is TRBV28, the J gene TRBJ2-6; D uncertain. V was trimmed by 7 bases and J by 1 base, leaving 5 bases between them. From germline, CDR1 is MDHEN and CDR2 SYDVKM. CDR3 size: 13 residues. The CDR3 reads CASIGSGANVLTF. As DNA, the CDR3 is TGTGCCAGCATTGGATCTGGGGCCAACGTCCTGACTTTC.

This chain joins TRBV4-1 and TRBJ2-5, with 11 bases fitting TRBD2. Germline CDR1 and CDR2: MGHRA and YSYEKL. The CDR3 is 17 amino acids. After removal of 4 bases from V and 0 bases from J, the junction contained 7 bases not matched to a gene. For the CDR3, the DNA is TGCGCCAGCAGCCGGTCAGGGACTAGCGGTTACCAAGAGACCCAGTACTTC. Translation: CASSRSGTSGYQETQYF.

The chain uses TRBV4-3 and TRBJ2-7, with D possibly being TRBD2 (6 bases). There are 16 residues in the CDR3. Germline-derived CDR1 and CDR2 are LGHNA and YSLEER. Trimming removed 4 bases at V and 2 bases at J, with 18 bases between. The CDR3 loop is CASSPGIGGDPYEQYF. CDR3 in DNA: TGCGCCAGCAGCCCAGGTATTGGCGGGGACCCCTACGAGCAGTACTTC.